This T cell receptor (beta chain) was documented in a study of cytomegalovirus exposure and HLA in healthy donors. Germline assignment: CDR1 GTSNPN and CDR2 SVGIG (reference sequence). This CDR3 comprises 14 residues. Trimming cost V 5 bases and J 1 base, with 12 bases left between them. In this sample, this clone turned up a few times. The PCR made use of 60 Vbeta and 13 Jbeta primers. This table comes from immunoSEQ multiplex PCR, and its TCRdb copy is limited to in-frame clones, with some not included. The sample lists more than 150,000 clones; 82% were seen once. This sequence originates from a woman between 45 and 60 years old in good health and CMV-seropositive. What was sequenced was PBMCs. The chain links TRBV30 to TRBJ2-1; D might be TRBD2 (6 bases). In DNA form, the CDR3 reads TGTGCCTGGGGCGGGGTGGGATCCTACAATGAGCAGTTCTTC. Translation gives CAWGGVGSYNEQFF.